Detailed here is one T cell receptor beta chain. What it binds is not known. This sample was taken from a study of CD8 T cells in cerebrospinal fluid in Alzheimer's disease. Whole-study results and caveats: The authors cautioned that cerebrospinal fluid EBV-specific TCRs do not prove EBV causes Alzheimer's.

Neurodegeneration in patients was confirmed with biomarkers including neurofilament, amyloid-beta and tau. The CDR3 spans 16 residues. CDR1 is SQVTM and CDR2 is ANQGSEA in the germline V gene. TCRdb reworked the 10x single-cell sequencing reads into one entry per CDR3 protein, no DNA. The repertoire table contains 1,000 to 1,500 distinct CDR3 sequences. The source of this sequence is a human donor with Parkinson's disease. This chain joins TRBV29-1 and TRBJ2-3; checking the TCRdb D call of TRBD1 is not possible without DNA. What was sequenced was cerebrospinal fluid. The CDR3 sequence: CSVNSRLEVAIDTQYF.